Listed here are 14 T cell receptor beta chains from one sample, sequenced in a study of identical twins. TCRdb itself ran the 5' RACE reads through MiXCR, one entry per CDR3 protein. Here the sample spans around 650,000 distinct CDR3 sequences, just over 7% being singletons. These same records also appear under a second study, on yellow fever vaccine responses in identical twins.

The sample was PBMCs. All receptors derive from a woman aged 18 to 35 in good health.

This clonotype was recorded at least ten times. V usage is TRBV10-3 and J usage is TRBJ2-7; 11 nucleotides align to TRBD1. CDR1 ENHRY and CDR2 SYGVKD come from the germline V gene. V shed 5 bases and J 4 bases; nucleotides not matched to a gene: 4. The CDR3 is 14 residues long. CDR3 amino acids: CAISTGTGGYEQYF. The CDR3 region has the DNA TGTGCCATCAGTACCGGGACAGGGGGGTACGAGCAGTACTTC.

This chain uses TRBV9 with TRBJ2-2, with D maybe TRBD2 (5 bases). The CDR3 loop spans 16 amino acids. V lost 0 bases to trimming and J lost 1 base, with 10 bases between them. Germline V gene sequence: CDR1 SGDLS, CDR2 YYNGEE. In nucleotides, the CDR3 is TGTGCCAGCAGCGTAGCTTCTAGCTGGAACACCGGGGAGCTGTTTTTT. It translates to CASSVASSWNTGELFF.

The genes are TRBV20-1 and TRBJ2-5; 16 bases align to TRBD2. Germline-derived CDR1 and CDR2 are DFQATT and SNEGSKA (reference sequence). V was clipped by 6 bases and J by 9 bases; unmatched bases: 4. The CDR3 consists of 13 residues. The CDR3 region has the DNA TGCAGTGCCGGGACTAGCGGGGGGGCGTCCCAGTACTTC. Translation: CSAGTSGGASQYF.

The chain links TRBV3-1 to TRBJ2-3, with D perhaps TRBD1 or TRBD2 (5 bases each). Germline CDR1 reads LGHDT; CDR2 reads YNNKEL (reference sequence). CDR3 size: 20 residues. V was shortened by 1 base and J by 3 bases, with 26 bases between the two germline ends. CDR3 DNA: TGTGCCAGCAGCCAAGGACAGACGTTTGCGATCGGGGCACTAACAGATACGCAGTATTTT. Protein product: CASSQGQTFAIGALTDTQYF.

V usage is TRBV12-3 or TRBV12-4 and J usage is TRBJ2-1; TRBD2 agrees at 14 bases. With V trimmed by 4 bases and J by 13 bases, 9 bases remained unmatched. This CDR3 is built from 15 residues. The CDR3 spells CASSSGLAGGPRQFF. The CDR3 DNA is TGTGCCAGCAGTTCCGGACTAGCGGGGGGCCCCCGTCAGTTCTTC.

The chain has TRBV19 and TRBJ1-5; 8 nucleotides agree with TRBD1. The CDR3 totals 14 residues. The V segment lost 9 bases and the J segment 4 bases; nucleotides outside the gene matches: 8. Germline V lookup: CDR1 LNHDA, CDR2 SQIVND (reference sequence). This CDR3 reads CASMQGAGNQPQHF. CDR3 nucleotides: TGTGCCAGCATGCAGGGGGCAGGAAATCAGCCCCAGCATTTT. Filled out from reference TRBV19 and TRBJ1-5, the complete variable domain reads DGGITQSPKYLFRKEGQNVTLSCEQNLNHDAMYWYRQDPGQGLRLIYYSQIVNDFQKGDIAEGYSVSREKKESFPLTVTSAQKNPTAFYLCASMQGAGNQPQHFGDGTRLSIL.

This clonotype occurred a few times. The chain uses TRBV5-6 and TRBJ1-1, with D maybe TRBD1 (6 bases). V lost 4 bases to trimming and J lost 3 bases, with 19 bases between them. CDR1 and CDR2 (germline): SGHDT, YYEEEE. The CDR3 consists of 16 residues. The CDR3 DNA sequence: TGTGCCAGCAGCCAGGCCTCTACAGGGTGGGACACTGAAGCTTTCTTT. Protein: CASSQASTGWDTEAFF.

This clonotype was counted ten times or more. J is TRBJ2-1 and V is TRBV7-8, with a possible D match to TRBD2 (6 bases). The CDR3 runs to 17 residues. V lost 5 bases and J lost 5, with 22 bases in between. The germline V gene has CDR1 SGHVS and CDR2 FQNEAQ. The CDR3 is CASSETPRMGLNNEQFF. The DNA of the CDR3 is TGTGCCAGCAGCGAGACCCCGCGGATGGGACTCAACAATGAGCAGTTCTTC.

This clonotype came up many times. J is TRBJ2-1 and V is TRBV15, with D tentatively TRBD2 (6 bases). This CDR3 spans 14 amino acids. The germline CDR1 and CDR2 sequences are LNHNV and YYDKDF (reference sequence). The germline V and J ends were trimmed by 0 bases and 7 bases, with 10 bases remaining between them. The DNA of the CDR3 is TGTGCCACCAGCAGAGATTCCCTAGCGAATGAGCAGTTCTTC. Protein sequence: CATSRDSLANEQFF. Full variable domain (missing parts from reference TRBV15 and TRBJ2-1): DAMVIQNPRYQVTQFGKPVTLSCSQTLNHNVMYWYQQKSSQAPKLLFHYYDKDFNNEADTPDNFQSRRPNTSFCFLDIRSPGLGDTAMYLCATSRDSLANEQFFGPGTRLTVL.

This clonotype was seen more than once but under ten times. This chain links TRBV5-1 with TRBJ2-7; tentatively, D is TRBD1 or TRBD2 (5 bases each). The CDR3 is made up of 14 amino acids. Trimming stripped 7 bases from V and 2 bases from J, with 16 bases between. Germline values: CDR1 SGHRS, CDR2 YFSETQ. The CDR3 DNA sequence: TGCGCCAGCTCCGCGGGTTGGGGCGCCTACGAGCAGTACTTC. It encodes CASSAGWGAYEQYF.

The J gene is TRBJ2-1, the V gene TRBV4-1; either TRBD1 or TRBD2 may fit D (7 bases each). There are 16 residues in the CDR3. Looked up from germline, CDR1 is MGHRA and CDR2 is YSYEKL. With 1 base removed from V and 9 bases from J, the gap between germline ends came to 19 bases. CDR3 region: CASSQALSGGAAEQFF. The CDR3 coding sequence is TGCGCCAGCAGCCAAGCCCTCTCAGGGGGGGCCGCTGAGCAGTTCTTC.

A few counts support this clonotype. The chain couples TRBV7-9 to TRBJ1-2; D is uncertain. The CDR3 length is 15 residues. With 5 bases removed from V and 1 base from J, the gap between germline ends came to 14 bases. Per the germline V gene, CDR1 is SEHNR and CDR2 is FQNEAQ (reference sequence). CDR3 sequence (DNA): TGTGCCAGCAGCGACCTCGCCAGCGTTAACTATGGCTACACCTTC. It translates to CASSDLASVNYGYTF.

This clonotype was counted at least ten times. The chain joins TRBV12-3 or TRBV12-4 to TRBJ1-5; 9 bases fit TRBD1. The CDR3 contains 15 residues. The V gene end was trimmed by 5 bases and the J gene end by 6 bases; junction bases not matched to a gene: 8. CDR3 loop: CASSTTGQGGQPQHF. In DNA, the CDR3 is TGTGCCAGCAGTACTACGGGACAGGGCGGTCAGCCCCAGCATTTT.

This clonotype turned up a few times. The rearrangement links TRBV7-9 to TRBJ1-1; no firm D call. Per germline, CDR1 SEHNR and CDR2 FQNEAQ (reference sequence). The CDR3 has 16 amino acids. With 2 bases removed from V and 2 bases from J, the gap between germline ends came to 15 bases. The CDR3 sequence: CASSLRWADGNTEAFF. In DNA form, the CDR3 reads TGTGCCAGCAGCTTAAGGTGGGCCGACGGAAACACTGAAGCTTTCTTT.